The T cell receptor (beta chain) described here comes from a study of shared clonotypes between healthy human individuals. Measured with immunoSEQ multiplex PCR; TCRdb has only the in-frame clones, and not every one. The table lists 2.5 million or so clones, more than 80% of them singletons. This clone came up a few times. This CDR3 has 13 amino acids. The V end was cut by 3 bases, the J end by 2 bases, with 7 bases between. CDR1 is SGHAT, CDR2 FQNNGV, per germline. This TCR was recovered from a man between 18 and 35 years old in good health. The V gene is TRBV11-2, the J gene TRBJ1-2; no clear D. The sequenced sample consisted of naive CD4+ T cells sorted from blood. The sample's subset: CD45RA+ positively selected. In DNA, the CDR3 is TGTGCCAGCAGCTTTCAGGACAACTATGGCTACACCTTC. Amino acids: CASSFQDNYGYTF.